One sample yielded the 30 T cell receptor beta chains listed below, sequenced in a study of CD8 T cells in ankylosing spondylitis. Via MiXCR, TCRdb re-called the 5' RACE reads, giving one row per CDR3 protein. Seen here are a few hundred thousand distinct CDR3 sequences, 20% to 25% observed once, and the top ten hold about 16%. Study-level points and caveats: There was a TCR beta motif, made of fewer than 10 highly homologous variants, that appeared characteristic of ankylosing spondylitis blood.

Their target antigens are unknown. Sequenced input: blood, either unsorted or a sorted T cell fraction (not recorded which). These receptors all come from a male donor with ankylosing spondylitis.

This clonotype occurred many times. The chain uses TRBV20-1 and TRBJ2-7; D is possibly TRBD1 (6 bases). The CDR3 contains 18 residues. Per germline, CDR1 DFQATT and CDR2 SNEGSKA (reference sequence). V lost 4 bases and J lost 0, with 25 bases in between. In DNA form, the CDR3 reads TGCAGTGCTAACGACAGGCGCCTCCTCCGCCGGAGCTCCTACGAGCAGTACTTC. Its translation is CSANDRRLLRRSSYEQYF.

In its sample, this clonotype was seen a few times. V usage is TRBV5-1 and J usage is TRBJ2-3, with TRBD1 identical over 7 bases. In germline, CDR1 is SGHRS, CDR2 YFSETQ. V trimming: 4 bases; J trimming: 1 base; junction bases outside the gene matches: 12. This CDR3 spans 17 amino acids. The DNA of the CDR3 is TGCGCCAGCAGCCCAACGATAGGGGGCACAGGCACAGATACGCAGTATTTT. This translates into CASSPTIGGTGTDTQYF.

The rearrangement uses TRBV6-1 and TRBJ1-2; TRBD1 matches at 8 bases. The germline gives CDR1 MNHNS, CDR2 SASEGT. This CDR3 contains 13 residues. Trimming at V came to 6 bases and at J to 5 bases, leaving 5 bases not matched to a gene. CDR3 protein: CASRSTGVYGYTF. The CDR3 DNA is TGTGCCAGCAGGTCGACAGGGGTTTATGGCTACACCTTC.

The V call is TRBV7-9, the J call TRBJ2-7, with 7 positions matching TRBD1. CDR3 size: 12 residues. V trimming: 2 bases; J trimming: 6 bases; junction bases outside the gene matches: 1. Germline CDR1 SEHNR, CDR2 FQNEAQ (reference sequence). CDR3 DNA sequence: TGTGCCAGCAGCTTACAGGGGGTCGAGCAGTACTTC. Its protein is CASSLQGVEQYF.

This clonotype was found many times. The chain links TRBV11-1 to TRBJ2-1, with 10 bases matching TRBD1. The V segment lost 7 bases and the J segment 5 bases; nucleotides outside the gene matches: 8. The CDR3 contains 15 residues. In germline, CDR1 is SGHAT, CDR2 FQDESV (reference sequence). The CDR3 region is CASTKRDRGDNEQFF. The CDR3 DNA is TGTGCCAGCACAAAACGGGACAGGGGTGACAATGAGCAGTTCTTC.

The genes are TRBV28 and TRBJ2-1, with D unresolved. Germline V gene sequence: CDR1 MDHEN, CDR2 SYDVKM. CDR3 length: 15 amino acids. Trimming shortened V by 6 bases and J by 0 bases, and 12 bases separated the two germline ends. The CDR3 DNA reads TGTGCCAGCAGCCTCTCGACCAGCTCCTACAATGAGCAGTTCTTC. Residues: CASSLSTSSYNEQFF. Based on the CDR3 plus reference TRBV28 and TRBJ2-1, the full variable domain is DVKVTQSSRYLVKRTGEKVFLECVQDMDHENMFWYRQDPGLGLRLIYFSYDVKMKEKGDIPEGYSVSREKKERFSLILESASTNQTSMYLCASSLSTSSYNEQFFGPGTRLTVL.

This clonotype was seen a handful of times. The CDR3 DNA reads TGTGCCAGCAGCTTAGGGCCCCGCCCCACCGGGGAGCTGTTTTTT. Translating gives CASSLGPRPTGELFF. V gene TRBV7-2 combines with J gene TRBJ2-2, with D unresolved. V dropped 1 base and J dropped 4 bases, with 10 bases sitting between them. The length of the CDR3 is 15 residues. Germline V gene lookup returns CDR1 SGHTA and CDR2 FQGNSA.

This clonotype was seen only a few times. The chain joins TRBV29-1 to TRBJ2-5; tentatively, D is TRBD2 (5 bases). CDR1 is SQVTM and CDR2 is ANQGSEA in the germline V gene. V was cut by 6 bases and J by 5 bases, with 10 bases left in between. This CDR3 is built from 11 residues. CDR3 sequence: CSVTSWETQYF. The CDR3 nucleotides are TGCAGCGTAACTAGTTGGGAGACCCAGTACTTC.

This chain links TRBV7-8 with TRBJ1-5; no firm D call. This CDR3 has 14 amino acids. In germline, CDR1 is SGHVS, CDR2 FQNEAQ. V lost 4 bases to trimming and J lost 4 bases, with 11 bases between them. The CDR3 DNA sequence: TGTGCCAGCAGCTCGCCTTATGGTAATCAGCCCCAGCATTTT. Translation gives CASSSPYGNQPQHF.

The chain recombines TRBV6-5 with TRBJ2-1, with TRBD2 matching 9 bases. This CDR3 contains 18 residues. CDR1 and CDR2 from the germline V gene are MNHEY and SVGAGI. Trimming took 0 bases from V and 4 from J; bases not matched to a gene: 10. CDR3 nucleotide sequence: TGTGCCAGCAGTTACTCGATCTCGGCTAGCGGGGAATACAATGAGCAGTTCTTC. It is translated as CASSYSISASGEYNEQFF.

The genes are TRBV29-1 and TRBJ2-7; TRBD1 matches at 9 bases. The CDR3 runs 14 residues. V was clipped by 5 bases and J by 5 bases; unmatched bases: 10. The germline V gene encodes CDR1 SQVTM and CDR2 ANQGSEA. The CDR3 loop reads CSVSTGGAIDEQYF. In nucleotides, the CDR3 is TGCAGCGTTTCTACAGGGGGCGCGATCGACGAGCAGTACTTC.

This clonotype was seen a handful of times. The chain combines TRBV29-1 with TRBJ1-1, with 7 bases identical to TRBD1. The germline V gene encodes CDR1 SQVTM and CDR2 ANQGSEA. CDR3 size: 14 residues. Germline trimming cut 5 bases from V and 1 base from J; bases unmatched to any gene: 7. The CDR3 reads CSVFSGTENTEAFF. CDR3 nucleotide sequence: TGCAGCGTTTTCAGCGGGACAGAGAACACTGAAGCTTTCTTT.

J is TRBJ2-1 and V is TRBV29-1; D possibly corresponds to TRBD2 (5 bases). Trimming cost V 4 bases and J 0 bases, with 10 bases left between them. Germline loops: CDR1 SQVTM, CDR2 ANQGSEA. The CDR3 is 14 residues long. In nucleotides, the CDR3 is TGCAGCGTTGTTCTGGAGGACTCCTACAATGAGCAGTTCTTC. This gives the protein CSVVLEDSYNEQFF.

In this sample, this clonotype turned up many times. This chain joins TRBV5-1 and TRBJ2-3; possible D gene TRBD1, 5 bases. Germline V gene lookup returns CDR1 SGHRS and CDR2 YFSETQ. With 0 bases removed from V and 6 bases from J, the gap between germline ends came to 8 bases. The CDR3 has 13 residues. The CDR3 region is CASSLDQGDTQYF. In DNA, the CDR3 is TGCGCCAGCAGCTTGGATCAGGGTGATACGCAGTATTTT. Drawing the rest from reference TRBV5-1 and TRBJ2-3, the complete variable domain is KAGVTQTPRYLIKTRGQQVTLSCSPISGHRSVSWYQQTPGQGLQFLFEYFSETQRNKGNFPGRFSGRQFSNSRSEMNVSTLELGDSALYLCASSLDQGDTQYFGPGTRLTVL.

The rearrangement uses TRBV5-6 and TRBJ2-1; 10 bases align to TRBD2. V dropped 2 bases and J dropped 9; count of bases not matched to a gene: 5. The germline CDR1 and CDR2 sequences are SGHDT and YYEEEE. This CDR3 is 14 amino acids long. The CDR3 region is CASSLAGGLGEQFF. DNA of the CDR3: TGTGCCAGCAGCTTAGCGGGAGGGCTGGGTGAGCAGTTCTTC.

In this sample, this clonotype turned up a few times. V is TRBV24-1 and J is TRBJ2-3; D is unclear. The germline V gene encodes CDR1 KGHDR and CDR2 SFDVKD. This CDR3 contains 11 residues. Trimming stripped 6 bases from V and 6 bases from J, with 6 bases between. The DNA of the CDR3 is TGTGCCACCAGTCTTGCGGATACGCAGTATTTT. Translated: CATSLADTQYF.

The CDR3 coding sequence is TGCGCCAGCACCTCAAGTGGGGGAAGATACGAGCAGTACTTC. It encodes CASTSSGGRYEQYF. The chain joins TRBV5-1 to TRBJ2-7, with D tentatively TRBD1 or TRBD2 (5 bases each). This CDR3 contains 14 residues. The V and J ends lost 6 bases and 4 bases respectively, with 17 bases between them. Per the germline V gene, CDR1 is SGHRS and CDR2 is YFSETQ.

The chain combines TRBV5-1 with TRBJ1-1, with a possible D match to TRBD1 (6 bases). Trimming removed 4 bases from V and 0 bases from J, with 16 bases in between. The CDR3 is 16 amino acids. Germline V gene data show CDR1 as SGHRS and CDR2 as YFSETQ. CDR3 nucleotides: TGCGCCAGCAGCCGGCCGGGGGGCGGACTGAACACTGAAGCTTTCTTT. Translation: CASSRPGGGLNTEAFF.

J is TRBJ2-3 and V is TRBV2; TRBD1 agrees at 9 bases. CDR1 and CDR2 from the germline V gene are SNHLY and FYNNEI. The V and J ends lost 6 bases and 1 base, in that order; junction bases with no gene match: 5. CDR3 length equals 15 residues. The CDR3 nucleotides read TGTGCCAGCAGCTCACGGACAGGGGGCACAGATACGCAGTATTTT. Its translation: CASSSRTGGTDTQYF.

This clonotype was recorded at least ten times. The chain is built from TRBV4-1 and TRBJ2-3; perhaps TRBD2 as D (6 bases). V lost 4 bases, J lost 6 bases, and 20 bases lay in between. CDR1 and CDR2 from the germline V gene are MGHRA and YSYEKL. The CDR3 covers 16 residues. The CDR3 sequence is CASSPLGLGPGDTQYF. Here the CDR3 DNA reads TGCGCCAGCAGCCCACTGGGACTCGGACCCGGGGATACGCAGTATTTT.

This clonotype was picked up a small number of times. The J gene is TRBJ1-5, the V gene TRBV12-3 or TRBV12-4, with 10 bases matching TRBD1. CDR3 length: 15 amino acids. V lost 7 bases and J lost 6; bases outside the gene matches: 9. CDR3 DNA: TGTGCCAGCACCCTGGACAGGGGGTTTACTCAGCCCCAGCATTTT. Translation: CASTLDRGFTQPQHF.

The chain links TRBV28 to TRBJ1-6; possible D gene TRBD1, 5 bases. V was shortened by 2 bases and J by 5 bases, with 7 bases between the two germline ends. In germline, CDR1 is MDHEN, CDR2 SYDVKM. This CDR3 has 14 amino acids. The CDR3 loop reads CASSLTQDNSPLHF. CDR3 DNA sequence: TGTGCCAGCAGTTTAACACAGGATAATTCACCCCTCCACTTT.

This chain joins TRBV5-1 and TRBJ2-2; 7 bases agree with TRBD1. This CDR3 is built from 14 residues. Looked up from germline, CDR1 is SGHRS and CDR2 is YFSETQ. The V segment lost 4 bases and the J segment 3 bases; nucleotides outside the gene matches: 3. DNA of the CDR3: TGCGCCAGCAGCCTGGGACAGTACACCGGGGAGCTGTTTTTT. Protein product: CASSLGQYTGELFF.

This clonotype was recorded a few times. J is TRBJ1-1 and V is TRBV20-1; TRBD1 might be the D (5 bases). This CDR3 contains 16 residues. Germline V CDR1 and CDR2: DFQATT, SNEGSKA (reference sequence). V lost 6 bases, J lost 3 bases, and 23 bases lay in between. CDR3 DNA: TGCAGTGCCACCAACGTGATAATGGGGGTAGACACTGAAGCTTTCTTT. The encoded protein is CSATNVIMGVDTEAFF.

This clonotype was observed a few times. This chain connects TRBV7-3 to TRBJ1-1; D is ambiguous. The CDR3 has 12 residues. Trimming took off 3 bases at V and 3 bases at J, with 5 bases between the two ends. Germline V gene lookup returns CDR1 SGHTA and CDR2 FQGTGA. CDR3: CASSFSDTEAFF. CDR3 bases: TGTGCCAGCAGCTTTTCGGACACTGAAGCTTTCTTT.

The genes are TRBV11-3 and TRBJ1-1; no reliable D call. This CDR3 has 12 amino acids. V lost 4 bases and J 6 bases, leaving 9 bases between the germline ends. CDR1 and CDR2 from the germline V gene are SGHNT and YENEEA. CDR3 nucleotides: TGTGCCAGCAGCTGGGTGGGAGCTGAAGCTTTCTTT. Translated, it gives CASSWVGAEAFF.

V gene TRBV18 combines with J gene TRBJ2-5; D remains ambiguous. Germline CDR1 is KGHSH and CDR2 is LQKENI. The CDR3 loop spans 14 amino acids. V lost 3 bases and J 3 bases, leaving 11 bases between the germline ends. The CDR3 spells CASSPSYEKETQYF. The CDR3 coding sequence is TGTGCCAGCTCACCTTCTTACGAGAAAGAGACCCAGTACTTC.

This chain joins TRBV28 and TRBJ2-7, with 7 bases identical to TRBD1. The CDR3 spans 12 residues. Germline V gene data show CDR1 as MDHEN and CDR2 as SYDVKM. Trimming removed 10 bases from V and 7 bases from J; junction bases left unmatched: 10. The DNA for the CDR3 is TGTGCCATCGGGACAGACCGCTGGGAGCAGTACTTC. Protein sequence: CAIGTDRWEQYF.

This clonotype was seen a few times. This chain connects TRBV5-1 to TRBJ2-7; tentatively, D is TRBD2 (5 bases). CDR1 and CDR2 (germline): SGHRS, YFSETQ. Trimming left V 2 bases short and J 2 bases short, with 8 bases between. There are 13 residues in the CDR3. CDR3 in amino acids: CASSLGGTYEQYF. The CDR3 nucleotides are TGCGCCAGCAGCTTAGGAGGAACCTACGAGCAGTACTTC.

The V and J genes are TRBV5-1 and TRBJ2-5; 10 nucleotides match TRBD1. Germline trimming cut 4 bases from V and 1 base from J; bases unmatched to any gene: 7. Germline CDR1 SGHRS, CDR2 YFSETQ. CDR3 length equals 16 residues. The DNA of the CDR3 is TGCGCCAGCAGCAGAGGGACAGGGGCGTCCCAAGAGACCCAGTACTTC. This translates into CASSRGTGASQETQYF.